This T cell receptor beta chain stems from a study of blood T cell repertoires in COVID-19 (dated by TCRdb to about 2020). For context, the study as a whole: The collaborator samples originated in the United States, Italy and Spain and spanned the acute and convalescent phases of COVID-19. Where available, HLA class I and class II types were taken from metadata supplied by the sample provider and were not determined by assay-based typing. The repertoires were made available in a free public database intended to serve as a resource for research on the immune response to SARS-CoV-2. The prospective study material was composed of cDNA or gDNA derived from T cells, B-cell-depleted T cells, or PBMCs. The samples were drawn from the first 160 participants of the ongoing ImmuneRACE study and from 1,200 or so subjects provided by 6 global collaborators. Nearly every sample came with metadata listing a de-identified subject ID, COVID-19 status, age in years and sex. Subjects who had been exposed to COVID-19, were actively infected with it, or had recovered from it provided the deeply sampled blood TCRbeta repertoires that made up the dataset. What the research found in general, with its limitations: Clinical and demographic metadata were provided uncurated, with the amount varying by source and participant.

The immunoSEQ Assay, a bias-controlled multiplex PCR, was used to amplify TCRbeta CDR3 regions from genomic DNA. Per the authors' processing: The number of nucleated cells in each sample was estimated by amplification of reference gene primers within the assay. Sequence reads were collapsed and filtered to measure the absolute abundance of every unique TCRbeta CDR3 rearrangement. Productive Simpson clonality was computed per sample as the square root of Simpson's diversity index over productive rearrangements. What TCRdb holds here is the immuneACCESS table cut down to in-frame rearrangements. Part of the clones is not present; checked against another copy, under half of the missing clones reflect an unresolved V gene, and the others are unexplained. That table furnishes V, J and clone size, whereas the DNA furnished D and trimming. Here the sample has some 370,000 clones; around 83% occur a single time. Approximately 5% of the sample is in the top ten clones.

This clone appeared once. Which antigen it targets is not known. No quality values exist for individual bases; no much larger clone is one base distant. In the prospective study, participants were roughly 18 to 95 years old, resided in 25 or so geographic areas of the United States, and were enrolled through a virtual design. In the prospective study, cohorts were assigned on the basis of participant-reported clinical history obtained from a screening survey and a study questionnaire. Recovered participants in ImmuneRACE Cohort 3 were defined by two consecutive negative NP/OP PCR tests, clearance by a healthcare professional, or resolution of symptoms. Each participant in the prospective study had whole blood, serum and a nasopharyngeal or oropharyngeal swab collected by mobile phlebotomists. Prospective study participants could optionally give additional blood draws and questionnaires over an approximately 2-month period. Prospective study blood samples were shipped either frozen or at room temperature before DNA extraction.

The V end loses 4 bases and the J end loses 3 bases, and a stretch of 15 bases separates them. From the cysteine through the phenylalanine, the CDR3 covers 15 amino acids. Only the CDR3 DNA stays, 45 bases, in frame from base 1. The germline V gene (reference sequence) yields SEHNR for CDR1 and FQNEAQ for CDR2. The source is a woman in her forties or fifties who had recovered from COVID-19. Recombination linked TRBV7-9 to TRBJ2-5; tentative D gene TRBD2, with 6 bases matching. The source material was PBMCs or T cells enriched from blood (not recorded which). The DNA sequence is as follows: TGTGCCAGCAGCTGGCCCCGGACTACTGAAGAGACCCAGTACTTC. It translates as CASSWPRTTEETQYF.